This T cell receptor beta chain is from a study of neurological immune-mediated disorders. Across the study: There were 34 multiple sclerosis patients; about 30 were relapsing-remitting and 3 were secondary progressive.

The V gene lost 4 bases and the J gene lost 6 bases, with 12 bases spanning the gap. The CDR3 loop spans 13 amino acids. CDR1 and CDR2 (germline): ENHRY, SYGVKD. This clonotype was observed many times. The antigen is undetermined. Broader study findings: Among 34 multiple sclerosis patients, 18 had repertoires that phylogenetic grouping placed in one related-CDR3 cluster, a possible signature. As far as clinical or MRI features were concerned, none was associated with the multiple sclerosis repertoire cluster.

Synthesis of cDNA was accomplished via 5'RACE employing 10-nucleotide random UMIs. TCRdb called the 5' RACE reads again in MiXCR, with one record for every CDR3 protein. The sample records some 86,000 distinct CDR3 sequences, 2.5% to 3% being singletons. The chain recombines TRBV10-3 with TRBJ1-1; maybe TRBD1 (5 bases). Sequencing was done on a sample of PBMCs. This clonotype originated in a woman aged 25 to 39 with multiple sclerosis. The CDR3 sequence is CAISGQPDAEAFF. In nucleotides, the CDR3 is TGTGCCATCAGTGGACAGCCCGACGCTGAAGCTTTCTTT.